Below, 13 T cell receptor beta chains from the same sample are listed, as sequenced in a study of blood T cell repertoires in COVID-19. Repertoires were generated with immunoSEQ multiplex PCR, while TCRdb's copy carries only in-frame clones and drops some. The profile shows about 200,000 clones, around 87% of them singletons. Material for sequencing was peripheral blood. These receptors all come from a man aged 55-75 years who had recovered from COVID-19.

The chain recombines TRBV19 with TRBJ1-4, with a tentative D call TRBD1 (6 bases). Trimming pared 3 bases from V and 4 bases from J, leaving 9 bases between. This CDR3 contains 14 residues. Germline V gene lookup returns CDR1 LNHDA and CDR2 SQIVND (reference sequence). This CDR3 is CASSITGINEKLFF. As DNA, the CDR3 is TGTGCCAGTAGTATCACAGGGATTAATGAAAAACTGTTTTTT.

The chain joins TRBV29-1 to TRBJ1-4; 11 positions agree with TRBD1. Trimming cost V 7 bases and J 9 bases; bases outside gene matches: 7. The CDR3 contains 13 residues. Germline loops: CDR1 SQVTM, CDR2 ANQGSEA. CDR3: CSGGTGGFQKLFF. The CDR3 DNA reads as TGCAGCGGCGGGACAGGGGGGTTTCAAAAACTGTTTTTT.

This clone has more than one count but fewer than ten. The rearrangement uses TRBV7-2 and TRBJ1-1, with D maybe TRBD1 (5 bases). Germline loops: CDR1 SGHTA, CDR2 FQGNSA. Trimming cost V 5 bases and J 2 bases, with 9 bases left between them. The CDR3 has 13 amino acids. The DNA for the CDR3 is TGTGCCAGCAGCCCTGGACAAAACACTGAAGCTTTCTTT. It translates to CASSPGQNTEAFF.

The chain carries TRBV5-4 and TRBJ2-7; 10 bases line up with TRBD1. Germline V gives CDR1 SGHNT, CDR2 YYREEE (reference sequence). This CDR3 spans 14 amino acids. The V gene end was trimmed by 4 bases and the J gene end by 7 bases; junction bases not matched to a gene: 8. The DNA of the CDR3 is TGTGCCAGCAGCGGGAGACAGGGGGCACGGGAGCAGTACTTC. Its protein is CASSGRQGAREQYF.

The CDR3 here is CASSFDTYSYEQYF. The CDR3 DNA reads as TGTGCCAGCAGTTTCGACACGTACTCCTACGAGCAGTACTTC. V gene TRBV6-5 combines with J gene TRBJ2-7; D gene uncertain. The CDR3 has 14 residues. V lost 4 bases, J lost 0 bases, and 10 bases lay in between. From germline, CDR1 is MNHEY and CDR2 SVGAGI.

The chain has TRBV24-1 and TRBJ2-3, with a tentative D call TRBD2 (5 bases). Trimming removed 6 bases at V and 6 bases at J, with 9 bases between. The CDR3 contains 12 residues. Germline V gene sequence: CDR1 KGHDR, CDR2 SFDVKD. The CDR3 is CATSKTGDTQYF. In DNA, the CDR3 is TGTGCCACCAGTAAGACGGGGGATACGCAGTATTTT.

This clone was seen once. V usage is TRBV28 and J usage is TRBJ2-5; D is possibly TRBD1 (5 bases). This CDR3 contains 15 residues. The V gene lost 3 bases and the J gene lost 2 bases, with 13 bases spanning the gap. Germline CDR1 is MDHEN and CDR2 is SYDVKM. The CDR3 is CASSLSGRRQETQYF. DNA for the CDR3: TGTGCCAGCAGTTTGTCAGGGCGCCGACAAGAGACCCAGTACTTC. The variable domain in full, with the rest retrieved from reference TRBV28 and TRBJ2-5, is DVKVTQSSRYLVKRTGEKVFLECVQDMDHENMFWYRQDPGLGLRLIYFSYDVKMKEKGDIPEGYSVSREKKERFSLILESASTNQTSMYLCASSLSGRRQETQYFGPGTRLLVL.

The genes are TRBV19 and TRBJ1-2; 11 positions agree with TRBD1. The CDR3 runs 17 residues. J was trimmed by 6 bases and V by 5 bases; bases with no gene match: 14. Germline V gene data show CDR1 as LNHDA and CDR2 as SQIVND (reference sequence). CDR3 region: CASSLKGADRGLDGYTF. The DNA of the CDR3 is TGTGCCAGTAGTCTAAAAGGAGCGGACAGGGGGCTGGATGGCTACACCTTC. The entire variable domain, with the rest obtained from reference TRBV19 and TRBJ1-2, is as follows: DGGITQSPKYLFRKEGQNVTLSCEQNLNHDAMYWYRQDPGQGLRLIYYSQIVNDFQKGDIAEGYSVSREKKESFPLTVTSAQKNPTAFYLCASSLKGADRGLDGYTFGSGTRLTVV.

The chain uses TRBV9 and TRBJ2-7, with D perhaps matching TRBD2 (5 bases). This CDR3 is built from 14 residues. Trimming took off 4 bases at V and 2 bases at J, with 13 bases between the two ends. Germline-derived CDR1 and CDR2 are SGDLS and YYNGEE. CDR3 sequence: CASSPSRGTYEQYF. The CDR3 DNA follows: TGTGCCAGCAGCCCTAGCCGGGGAACCTACGAGCAGTACTTC.

The genes are TRBV5-6 and TRBJ2-3, with D tentatively TRBD2 (6 bases). The CDR3 length is 14 residues. CDR1 SGHDT and CDR2 YYEEEE come from the germline V gene. Between the trimmed V and J ends, which lost 4 bases and 3 bases, there was a span of 12 bases. Here the CDR3 reads CASSGGTLTDTQYF. CDR3 coding DNA: TGTGCCAGCAGCGGCGGGACTCTTACAGATACGCAGTATTTT. The whole variable domain, remainder taken from reference TRBV5-6 and TRBJ2-3, is DAGVTQSPTHLIKTRGQQVTLRCSPKSGHDTVSWYQQALGQGPQFIFQYYEEEERQRGNFPDRFSGHQFPNYSSELNVNALLLGDSALYLCASSGGTLTDTQYFGPGTRLTVL.

The chain links TRBV6-5 to TRBJ1-1; the D gene is possibly TRBD1 (5 bases). This CDR3 is built from 13 residues. Looked up from germline, CDR1 is MNHEY and CDR2 is SVGAGI. V lost 5 bases, J lost 4 bases, and 11 bases lay in between. The CDR3 loop reads CASSRLQGTEAFF. As DNA, the CDR3 is TGTGCCAGCAGTCGCCTTCAGGGCACTGAAGCTTTCTTT.

The chain joins TRBV27 to TRBJ1-2, with 10 nucleotides matching TRBD1. The CDR3 extends over 16 amino acids. The trim removed 5 bases at V and 7 bases at J, leaving 13 bases unmatched. Germline assignment: CDR1 MNHEY and CDR2 SMNVEV (reference sequence). This chain's CDR3 is CASSPITGTGVFGYTF. Here the CDR3 DNA reads TGTGCCAGCAGTCCGATCACCGGGACAGGGGTCTTTGGCTACACCTTC.

The CDR3: CASSQAIRWLRSNEKLFF. For the CDR3, the DNA is TGTGCCAGCAGCCAAGCAATCCGTTGGTTGCGGAGTAATGAAAAACTGTTTTTT. V usage is TRBV3-1 (or the pseudogene TRBV3-2) and J usage is TRBJ1-4; D gene unclear. V was trimmed by 1 base and J by 4 bases, leaving 19 bases between them. CDR3 length equals 18 residues. CDR1 and CDR2 (germline): LGHDT, YNNKEL (reference sequence).